This T cell receptor beta chain was sequenced in a study of blood T cell repertoires in COVID-19. Profiled with immunoSEQ multiplex PCR; TCRdb holds only in-frame clones, not every one. The sample yields approximately 310,000 clones, 75% to 90% seen once. This clone has a single count. V was trimmed by 2 bases and J by 6 bases, leaving 12 bases between them. This CDR3 comprises 13 residues. Germline CDR1 reads SGHRS; CDR2 reads YFSETQ. This receptor was taken from a man aged 55 to 70 who had recovered from COVID-19. The sequenced material came from PBMCs or T cells enriched from blood (not recorded which). The chain carries TRBV5-1 and TRBJ2-7; a weak D match, TRBD1 (6 bases). CDR3 in DNA: TGCGCCAGCAGCTTCAGGGGCCAACCCGAGCAGTACTTC. It encodes CASSFRGQPEQYF.